This is a list of T cell receptor beta chains from one sample in a study of a mutant IDH1 vaccine in newly diagnosed glioma. Sequencing used immunoSEQ multiplex PCR; TCRdb keeps in-frame clones, though not all of them. The sample shows around 30,000 clones, 75% to 90% of them seen only once. These receptors lack a known antigen. Specimen: PBMCs, collected from a glioma patient whose treatment included an IDH1 peptide vaccine. These receptors were obtained from a woman aged 18-29 years with glioma. Both conserved end residues are part of each CDR3. The order of the fields is clone size, V gene, J gene, D gene, CDR3 DNA, CDR3 protein. D genes are given only for firm matches. The listing skips clone size in some rows; elsewhere it reads once, few, many or a size class.

clone_size: .
v_call: TRBV27
j_call: TRBJ1-3
d_call: TRBD1
cdr3_nt: TGTGCCAGCAGCCGGACAGGGGGATCTGGAAACACCATATATTTT
cdr3_aa: CASSRTGGSGNTIYF

clone_size: .
v_call: TRBV20-1
j_call: TRBJ1-1
d_call: .
cdr3_nt: TGCAGTGCACAGGGTTCGACTGAAGCTTTCTTT
cdr3_aa: CSAQGSTEAFF

clone_size: .
v_call: TRBV19
j_call: TRBJ1-1
d_call: TRBD1
cdr3_nt: TGTGCCACTAGAAACAGGGGAGGCACTGAAGCTTTCTTT
cdr3_aa: CATRNRGGTEAFF

clone_size: few
v_call: TRBV30
j_call: TRBJ1-6
d_call: TRBD1
cdr3_nt: TGTGCCTGGGCGACAGGGGTTCTCGATTCACCCCTCCACTTT
cdr3_aa: CAWATGVLDSPLHF

clone_size: once
v_call: TRBV5-6
j_call: TRBJ1-2
d_call: TRBD1
cdr3_nt: TGTGCCAGCAGCTCCCTGACAGGGGGCGACTATGGCTACACCTTC
cdr3_aa: CASSSLTGGDYGYTF

clone_size: .
v_call: TRBV6-6
j_call: TRBJ2-7
d_call: TRBD1
cdr3_nt: TGTGCCAGCACAAGGGGGCGTAGCGAGCAGTACTTC
cdr3_aa: CASTRGRSEQYF

clone_size: once
v_call: TRBV7-9
j_call: TRBJ2-3
d_call: .
cdr3_nt: TGTGCCAGCGGAACTGGGACTAGCACAGATACGCAGTATTTT
cdr3_aa: CASGTGTSTDTQYF

clone_size: .
v_call: TRBV6-1
j_call: TRBJ1-5
d_call: TRBD1
cdr3_nt: TGTGCCAGCACCGCCGGGACAGCGTCGGATCAGCCCCAGCATTTT
cdr3_aa: CASTAGTASDQPQHF

clone_size: once
v_call: TRBV6-5
j_call: TRBJ1-2
d_call: .
cdr3_nt: TGTGCCAGCAGTTACGGGGGGACCAACTATGGCTACACCTTC
cdr3_aa: CASSYGGTNYGYTF

clone_size: .
v_call: TRBV30
j_call: TRBJ2-5
d_call: .
cdr3_nt: TGTGCCTGGAGTGCCCTTGCTCACGGGTCCCAGTACTTC
cdr3_aa: CAWSALAHGSQYF

clone_size: .
v_call: TRBV5-5
j_call: TRBJ1-1
d_call: TRBD1
cdr3_nt: TGTGCCAGCAGCTCCGTGGGACAGGGAGGCACTGAAGCTTTCTTT
cdr3_aa: CASSSVGQGGTEAFF

clone_size: .
v_call: TRBV7-9
j_call: TRBJ2-1
d_call: .
cdr3_nt: TGTGCCAGCAGCTCATCAGCGGTGGGCGACTACAATGAGCAGTTCTTC
cdr3_aa: CASSSSAVGDYNEQFF

clone_size: .
v_call: TRBV15
j_call: TRBJ1-5
d_call: .
cdr3_nt: TGTGCCACCAGCAGAGATCTGCCAGATAGCAATCAGCCCCAGCATTTT
cdr3_aa: CATSRDLPDSNQPQHF

clone_size: .
v_call: TRBV15
j_call: TRBJ1-3
d_call: .
cdr3_nt: TGTGCCACCCGGGGCGGAAACACCATATATTTT
cdr3_aa: CATRGGNTIYF

clone_size: .
v_call: TRBV19
j_call: TRBJ1-5
d_call: .
cdr3_nt: TGTGCCAGTAGCTGGGACTCGGATCAGCCCCAGCATTTT
cdr3_aa: CASSWDSDQPQHF

clone_size: .
v_call: TRBV19
j_call: TRBJ1-2
d_call: .
cdr3_nt: TGTGCCAGTAGCAGGGGAGTGAATGGCTACACCTTC
cdr3_aa: CASSRGVNGYTF

clone_size: .
v_call: TRBV11-2
j_call: TRBJ1-1
d_call: TRBD1
cdr3_nt: TGTGCCAGCAGCCGGACAGGGGCGAGTTTTATGAACACTGAAGCTTTCTTT
cdr3_aa: CASSRTGASFMNTEAFF

clone_size: once
v_call: TRBV5-4
j_call: TRBJ2-7
d_call: TRBD2
cdr3_nt: TGTGCCAGCAGCGGAGGAGGACTAGCGGGAGTGTACGAGCAGTACTTC
cdr3_aa: CASSGGGLAGVYEQYF

clone_size: .
v_call: TRBV4-3
j_call: TRBJ2-2
d_call: TRBD2
cdr3_nt: TGCGCCAGCAGCCCACTAGCGACTAACACCGGGGAGCTGTTTTTT
cdr3_aa: CASSPLATNTGELFF

clone_size: .
v_call: TRBV18
j_call: TRBJ2-2
d_call: .
cdr3_nt: TGTGCCGCTCAGGGTGACACCGGGGAGCTGTTTTTT
cdr3_aa: CAAQGDTGELFF

clone_size: once
v_call: TRBV19
j_call: TRBJ1-2
d_call: TRBD1
cdr3_nt: TGTGCCAGTAGATGGGGGACAGGCCAAGGTGGCGGCTACACCTTC
cdr3_aa: CASRWGTGQGGGYTF

clone_size: .
v_call: TRBV13
j_call: TRBJ2-7
d_call: .
cdr3_nt: TGTGCCAGCAGCCACTCGGACAGCCCCTACGAGCAGTACTTC
cdr3_aa: CASSHSDSPYEQYF

clone_size: .
v_call: TRBV7-2
j_call: TRBJ1-1
d_call: TRBD1
cdr3_nt: TGTGCCAGCAGCTACTCCGGGACAGGGTATACTGAAGCTTTCTTT
cdr3_aa: CASSYSGTGYTEAFF

clone_size: few
v_call: TRBV6-4
j_call: TRBJ2-5
d_call: .
cdr3_nt: TGTGCCAGCAGTGACTCAGCAGGGACCTCGGAGACCCAGTACTTC
cdr3_aa: CASSDSAGTSETQYF

clone_size: .
v_call: TRBV9
j_call: TRBJ2-7
d_call: TRBD2
cdr3_nt: TGTGCCAGCAGCTTCCTGGGGGGGGGCGAGCAGTACTTC
cdr3_aa: CASSFLGGGEQYF

clone_size: .
v_call: TRBV14
j_call: TRBJ1-1
d_call: TRBD1
cdr3_nt: TGTGCCAGCAGCCAAGTAGGACAGGGGAAGAACACTGAAGCTTTCTTT
cdr3_aa: CASSQVGQGKNTEAFF

clone_size: few
v_call: TRBV10-3
j_call: TRBJ1-1
d_call: .
cdr3_nt: TGTGCCATCAGTGACGGGGGGGCGCGGACTGAAGCTTTCTTT
cdr3_aa: CAISDGGARTEAFF